This T cell receptor (beta chain) was recovered during a study of shared clonotypes between healthy human individuals. From germline, CDR1 is MNHEY and CDR2 SMNVEV (reference sequence). Trimming took 7 bases from V and 5 from J, leaving 15 bases between them. This CDR3 has 13 amino acids. In the naive CD8 group, cells lacked CD45RO and were positively selected for CCR7, so terminally differentiated effector memory CD45RA+ cells were left out. The donors were all Caucasian adults (living in Nashville, Tennessee). The assay was run at deep level. Using immunoSEQ multiplex PCR, the repertoire was profiled, and TCRdb retains in-frame clones only, with some absent. The table includes over 800,000 clones, approximately 92% detected once.

The sequenced sample was naive CD8+ T cells sorted from blood. The V gene is TRBV27, the J gene TRBJ2-7, with a tentative D call TRBD2 (5 bases). The sequence was obtained from a man aged 25-40 years in good health. The CDR3 region has the DNA TGTGCCAGCACTGGCGGGCTGAAGAACGAGCAGTACTTC. Its translation is CASTGGLKNEQYF.